Described below is a single T cell receptor (beta chain) sequence and its context. No antigen is known for it. The study ran its PCR with 60 Vbeta and 13 Jbeta primers. Profiling relied on immunoSEQ multiplex PCR, and the TCRdb table lists in-frame clones only, not all of them. In the table there are some 140,000 clones, more than 75% of which are singletons. Looked up from germline, CDR1 is SGHRS and CDR2 is YFSETQ. V was trimmed by 0 bases and J by 6 bases, leaving 17 bases between them. The CDR3 is 16 residues long. The sample originates from a study of cytomegalovirus exposure and HLA in healthy donors. Whole-study results and caveats: Indistinguishability led to the exclusion of some V segments, TRBV6-2 and TRBV6-3 included. An analysis that was carried out later associated 15,000 to 20,000 TCR beta sequences with HLA alleles at 0.05 false discovery rate. With later analysis, a missense DCLRE1C variant became linked to TCR beta V- and J-gene trimming.

Donors in the study were healthy people who gave bone marrow. What was sequenced was PBMCs. V and J are TRBV5-1 and TRBJ2-3, with D possibly matching TRBD1 (6 bases). This clonotype was obtained from a man aged 25 to 45 in good health and CMV-seronegative. The CDR3 sequence: CASSLEGGPTVDTQYF. CDR3 in DNA: TGCGCCAGCAGCTTGGAAGGGGGTCCGACGGTGGATACGCAGTATTTT.